The 10 T cell receptor beta chains below come from one sample, sequenced in a study of cytomegalovirus exposure and HLA in healthy donors. Amplification used 60 Vbeta primers and 13 Jbeta primers. This table comes from immunoSEQ multiplex PCR, and its TCRdb copy is limited to in-frame clones, with some not included. The table lists 150,000 to 200,000 clones, around 80% of them singletons, with about 1.4% in the top ten. Sequencing was done on a sample of PBMCs. The receptors shown here come from a woman aged 18 to 35 in good health and CMV-seronegative.

The sample holds a few counts of this clone. The genes are TRBV30 and TRBJ1-1; a possible D gene is TRBD1 (5 bases). V lost 4 bases to trimming and J lost 7 bases, with 16 bases between them. This CDR3 contains 13 residues. Germline CDR1 GTSNPN, CDR2 SVGIG (reference sequence). The CDR3 sequence is CAWTRAGLLEAFF. The CDR3 region has the DNA TGTGCCTGGACCAGGGCAGGGCTCCTTGAAGCTTTCTTT.

This chain uses TRBV6-5 with TRBJ2-3; 10 bases are shared with TRBD2. With 8 bases clipped from V and 4 bases from J, the junction kept 9 bases outside the gene matches. From germline, CDR1 is MNHEY and CDR2 SVGAGI. This CDR3 region has 15 residues. The CDR3 DNA sequence: TGTGCCAGCCGACCAGCGGGGGGGTCTGCAGATACGCAGTATTTT. Its protein product is CASRPAGGSADTQYF.

The chain combines TRBV7-8 with TRBJ1-4, with D possibly matching TRBD1 (5 bases). Trimming left V 2 bases short and J 8 bases short, with 12 bases between. The CDR3 has 14 amino acids. The germline V gene has CDR1 SGHVS and CDR2 FQNEAQ. CDR3 sequence: CASSLRGSGEKLFF. DNA for the CDR3: TGTGCCAGCAGCTTACGGGGGTCCGGCGAAAAACTGTTTTTT.

This chain links TRBV16 with TRBJ2-3; D may be TRBD2 (7 bases). Germline CDR1 is KGHSY and CDR2 is FQNENV. Trimming cost V 3 bases and J 2 bases, with 18 bases left between them. The CDR3 is 17 residues long. Written as DNA, the CDR3 is TGTGCCAGCAGCCATCACTCCGGGGGGCTTTCCACAGATACGCAGTATTTT. Translating it yields CASSHHSGGLSTDTQYF.

J is TRBJ2-3 and V is TRBV5-1; D perhaps matches TRBD2 (5 bases). The CDR3 is 13 amino acids. Looked up from germline, CDR1 is SGHRS and CDR2 is YFSETQ. V lost 7 bases and J 6 bases, leaving 15 bases between the germline ends. CDR3 loop: CASGLPRGDTQYF. In DNA form, the CDR3 reads TGCGCCAGCGGCCTCCCACGAGGGGATACGCAGTATTTT. The full variable domain, in which reference TRBV5-1 and TRBJ2-3 provide the parts outside the CDR3, is KAGVTQTPRYLIKTRGQQVTLSCSPISGHRSVSWYQQTPGQGLQFLFEYFSETQRNKGNFPGRFSGRQFSNSRSEMNVSTLELGDSALYLCASGLPRGDTQYFGPGTRLTVL.

This chain joins TRBV18 and TRBJ1-1; D perhaps matches TRBD1 (6 bases). The CDR3 is 16 amino acids. The germline CDR1 and CDR2 sequences are KGHSH and LQKENI. V lost 1 base and J lost 4, with 16 bases in between. The CDR3 region has the DNA TGTGCCAGCTCACCACGGGCTCAGGGGCAGGGCACTGAAGCTTTCTTT. This sequence encodes CASSPRAQGQGTEAFF.

The chain couples TRBV6-1 to TRBJ1-1, with D possibly being TRBD1 (5 bases). The length of the CDR3 is 18 residues. CDR1 and CDR2 from the germline V gene are MNHNS and SASEGT. The ends were cut back, 3 bases at V and 0 bases at J, with 20 bases in the middle. The CDR3 region is CASSDYPPFRQLNTEAFF. DNA of the CDR3: TGTGCCAGCAGTGATTACCCCCCTTTCAGACAGTTGAACACTGAAGCTTTCTTT.

The V and J genes are TRBV30 and TRBJ2-7; a weak D match, TRBD2 (6 bases). CDR3 length equals 12 residues. The germline gives CDR1 GTSNPN, CDR2 SVGIG (reference sequence). V was pared by 4 bases and J by 2 bases, with 9 bases between. The CDR3 loop reads CAWTPGAYEQYF. DNA for the CDR3: TGTGCCTGGACCCCGGGGGCCTACGAGCAGTACTTC.

The chain uses TRBV7-9 and TRBJ1-1; 7 bases map to TRBD1. V was clipped by 5 bases and J by 1 base; unmatched bases: 7. Germline values: CDR1 SEHNR, CDR2 FQNEAQ (reference sequence). The CDR3 covers 15 residues. The CDR3 bases are TGTGCCAGCAGCGCTCGACAGGGAGGGAACACTGAAGCTTTCTTT. It codes for CASSARQGGNTEAFF.

The CDR3: CASSVVGGIGNTIYF. The DNA for the CDR3 is TGTGCCAGCAGCGTAGTCGGGGGTATTGGAAACACCATATATTTT. J is TRBJ1-3 and V is TRBV9; TRBD1 is a possible D gene (5 bases). The CDR3 sequence is 15 residues long. Between the trimmed V and J ends, which lost 0 bases and 3 bases, there was a span of 10 bases. Per the germline V gene, CDR1 is SGDLS and CDR2 is YYNGEE.